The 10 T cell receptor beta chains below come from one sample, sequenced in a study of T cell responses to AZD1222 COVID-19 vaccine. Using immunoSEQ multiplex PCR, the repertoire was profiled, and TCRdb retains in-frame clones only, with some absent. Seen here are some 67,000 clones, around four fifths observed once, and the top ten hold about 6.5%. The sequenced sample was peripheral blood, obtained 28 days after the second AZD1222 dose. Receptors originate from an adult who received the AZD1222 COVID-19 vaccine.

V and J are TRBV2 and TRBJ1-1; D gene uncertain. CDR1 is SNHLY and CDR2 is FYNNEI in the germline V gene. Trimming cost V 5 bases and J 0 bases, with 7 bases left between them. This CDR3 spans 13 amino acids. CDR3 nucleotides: TGTGCCAGCAGTTTGAATATGAACACTGAAGCTTTCTTT. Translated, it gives CASSLNMNTEAFF.

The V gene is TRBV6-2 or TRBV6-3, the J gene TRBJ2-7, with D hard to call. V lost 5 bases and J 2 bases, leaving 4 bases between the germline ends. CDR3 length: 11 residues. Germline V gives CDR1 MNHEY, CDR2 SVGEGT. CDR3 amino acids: CASSPPYEQYF. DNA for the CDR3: TGTGCCAGCAGTCCCCCCTACGAGCAGTACTTC.

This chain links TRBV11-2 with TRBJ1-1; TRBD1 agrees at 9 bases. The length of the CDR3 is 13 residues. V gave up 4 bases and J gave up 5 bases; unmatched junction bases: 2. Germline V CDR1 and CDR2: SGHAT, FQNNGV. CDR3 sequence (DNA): TGTGCCAGCAGCTGGGACAGGGCTACTGAAGCTTTCTTT. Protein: CASSWDRATEAFF.

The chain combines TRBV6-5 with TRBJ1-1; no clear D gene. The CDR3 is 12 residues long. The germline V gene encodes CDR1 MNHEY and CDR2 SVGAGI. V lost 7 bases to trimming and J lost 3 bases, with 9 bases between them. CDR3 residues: CASTSWDTEAFF. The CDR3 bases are TGTGCCAGCACCTCCTGGGACACTGAAGCTTTCTTT.

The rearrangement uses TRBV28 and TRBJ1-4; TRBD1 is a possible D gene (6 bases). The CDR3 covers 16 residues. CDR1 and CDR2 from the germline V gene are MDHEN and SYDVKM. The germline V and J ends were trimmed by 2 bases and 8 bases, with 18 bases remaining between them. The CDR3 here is CASSLIPGGLGEKLFF. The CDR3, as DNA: TGTGCCAGCAGTTTAATCCCCGGGGGGCTAGGAGAAAAACTGTTTTTT. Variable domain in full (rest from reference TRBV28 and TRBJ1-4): DVKVTQSSRYLVKRTGEKVFLECVQDMDHENMFWYRQDPGLGLRLIYFSYDVKMKEKGDIPEGYSVSREKKERFSLILESASTNQTSMYLCASSLIPGGLGEKLFFGSGTQLSVL.

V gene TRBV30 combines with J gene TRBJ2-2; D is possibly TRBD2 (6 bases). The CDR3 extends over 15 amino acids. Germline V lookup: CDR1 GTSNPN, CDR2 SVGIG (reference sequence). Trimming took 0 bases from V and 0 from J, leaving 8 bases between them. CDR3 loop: CAWSVRLANTGELFF. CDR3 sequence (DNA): TGTGCCTGGAGTGTACGACTAGCGAACACCGGGGAGCTGTTTTTT.

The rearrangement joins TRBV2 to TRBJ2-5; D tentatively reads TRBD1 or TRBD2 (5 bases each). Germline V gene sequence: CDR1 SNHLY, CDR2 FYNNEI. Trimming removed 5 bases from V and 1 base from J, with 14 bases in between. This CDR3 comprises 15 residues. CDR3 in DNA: TGTGCCAGCAGTCAAGAGCCGGGACCCCAAGAGACCCAGTACTTC. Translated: CASSQEPGPQETQYF.

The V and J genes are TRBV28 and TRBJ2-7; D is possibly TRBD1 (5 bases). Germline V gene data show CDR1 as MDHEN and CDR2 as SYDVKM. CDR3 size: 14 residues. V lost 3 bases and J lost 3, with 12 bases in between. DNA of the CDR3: TGTGCCAGCAGTTTTCCAGGGCTATACTACGAGCAGTACTTC. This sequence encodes CASSFPGLYYEQYF.

The CDR3 loop is CASSAGHSQNSPLHF. In DNA form, the CDR3 reads TGTGCCAGCAGCGCCGGGCACAGCCAGAATTCACCCCTCCACTTT. The rearrangement joins TRBV7-2 to TRBJ1-6; D ambiguous. The germline V gene has CDR1 SGHTA and CDR2 FQGNSA. This CDR3 is 15 amino acids long. V lost 5 bases, J lost 7 bases, and 15 bases lay in between. The complete variable domain, with remaining parts taken from reference TRBV7-2 and TRBJ1-6, reads GAGVSQSPSNKVTEKGKDVELRCDPISGHTALYWYRQSLGQGLEFLIYFQGNSAPDKSGLPSDRFSAERTGGSVSTLTIQRTQQEDSAVYLCASSAGHSQNSPLHFGNGTRLTVT.

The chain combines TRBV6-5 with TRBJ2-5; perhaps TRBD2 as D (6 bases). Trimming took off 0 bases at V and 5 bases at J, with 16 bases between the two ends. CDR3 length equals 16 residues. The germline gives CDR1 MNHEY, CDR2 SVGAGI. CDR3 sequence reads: CASSYSRGRPRETQYF. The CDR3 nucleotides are TGTGCCAGCAGTTACTCCCGTGGGAGGCCGAGGGAGACCCAGTACTTC.